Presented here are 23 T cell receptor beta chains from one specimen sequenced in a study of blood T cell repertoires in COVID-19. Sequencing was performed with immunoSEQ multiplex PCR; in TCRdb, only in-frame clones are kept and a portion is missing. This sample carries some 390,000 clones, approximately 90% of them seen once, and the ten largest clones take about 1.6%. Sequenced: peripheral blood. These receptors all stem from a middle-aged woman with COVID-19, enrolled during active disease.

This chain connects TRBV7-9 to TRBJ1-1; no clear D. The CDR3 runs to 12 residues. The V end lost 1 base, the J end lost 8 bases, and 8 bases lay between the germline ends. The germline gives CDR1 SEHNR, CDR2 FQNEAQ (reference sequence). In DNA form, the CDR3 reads TGTGCCAGCAGCTTAGGGTCACAAGAAGCTTTCTTT. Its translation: CASSLGSQEAFF.

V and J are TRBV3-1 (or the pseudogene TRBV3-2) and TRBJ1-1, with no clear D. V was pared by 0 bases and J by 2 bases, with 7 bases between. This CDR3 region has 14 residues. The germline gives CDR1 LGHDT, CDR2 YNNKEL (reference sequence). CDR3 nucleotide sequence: TGTGCCAGCAGCCAAGATATAATAAACACTGAAGCTTTCTTT. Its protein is CASSQDIINTEAFF.

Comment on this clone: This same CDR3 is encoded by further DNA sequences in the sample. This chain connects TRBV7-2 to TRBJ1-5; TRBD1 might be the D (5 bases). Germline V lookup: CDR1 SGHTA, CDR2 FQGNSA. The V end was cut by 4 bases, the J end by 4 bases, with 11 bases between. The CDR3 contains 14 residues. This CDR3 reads CASSSRQLNQPQHF. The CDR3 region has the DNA TGTGCCAGCAGCTCTAGACAGTTAAATCAGCCCCAGCATTTT.

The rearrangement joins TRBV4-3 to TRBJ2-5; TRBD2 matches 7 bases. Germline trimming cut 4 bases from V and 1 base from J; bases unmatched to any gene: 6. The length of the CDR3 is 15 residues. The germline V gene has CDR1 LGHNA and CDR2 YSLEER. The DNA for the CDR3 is TGCGCCAGCAGCCTGCACGGGAGGATCCAAGAGACCCAGTACTTC. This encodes CASSLHGRIQETQYF.

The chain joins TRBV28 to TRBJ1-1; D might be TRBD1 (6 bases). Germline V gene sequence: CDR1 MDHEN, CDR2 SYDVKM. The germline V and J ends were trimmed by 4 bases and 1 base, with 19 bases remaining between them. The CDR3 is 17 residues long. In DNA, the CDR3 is TGTGCCAGCAGTTCATTTACCGCAGGCAGGGGGAACACTGAAGCTTTCTTT. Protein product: CASSSFTAGRGNTEAFF.

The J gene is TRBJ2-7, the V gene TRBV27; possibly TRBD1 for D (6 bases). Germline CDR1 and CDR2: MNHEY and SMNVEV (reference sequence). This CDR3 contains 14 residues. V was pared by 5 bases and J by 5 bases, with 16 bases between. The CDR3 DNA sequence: TGTGCCAGCAGTCGTATCGGGACAAGTCACGAGCAGTACTTC. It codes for CASSRIGTSHEQYF.

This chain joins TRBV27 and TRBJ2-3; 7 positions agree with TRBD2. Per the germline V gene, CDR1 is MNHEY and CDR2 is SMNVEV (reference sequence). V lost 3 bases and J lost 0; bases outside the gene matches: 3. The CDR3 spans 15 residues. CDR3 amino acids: CASSLGTTSTDTQYF. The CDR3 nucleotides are TGTGCCAGCAGTTTGGGGACTACTAGCACAGATACGCAGTATTTT.

The CDR3 region has the DNA TGTGCCAGTAGCCATGGGGGCAGGAGTGAAAAACTGTTTTTT. Its protein is CASSHGGRSEKLFF. The rearrangement joins TRBV19 to TRBJ1-4; tentative D call: TRBD1 (6 bases). CDR1 and CDR2 from the germline V gene are LNHDA and SQIVND (reference sequence). V was shortened by 6 bases and J by 7 bases, with 15 bases between the two germline ends. The CDR3 totals 14 residues.

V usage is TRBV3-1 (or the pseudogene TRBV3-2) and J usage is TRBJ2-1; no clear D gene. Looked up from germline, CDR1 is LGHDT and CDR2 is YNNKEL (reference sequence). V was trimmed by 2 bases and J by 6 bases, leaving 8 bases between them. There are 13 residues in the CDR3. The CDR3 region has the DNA TGTGCCAGCAGCCAAAGTGAGCCCAATGAGCAGTTCTTC. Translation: CASSQSEPNEQFF.

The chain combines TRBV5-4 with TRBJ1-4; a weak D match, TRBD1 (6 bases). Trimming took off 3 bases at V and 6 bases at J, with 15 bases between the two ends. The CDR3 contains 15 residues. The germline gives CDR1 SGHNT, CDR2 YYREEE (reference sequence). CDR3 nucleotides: TGTGCCAGCAGCTCGGCCGGGGGGCGATATGAAAAACTGTTTTTT. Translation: CASSSAGGRYEKLFF.

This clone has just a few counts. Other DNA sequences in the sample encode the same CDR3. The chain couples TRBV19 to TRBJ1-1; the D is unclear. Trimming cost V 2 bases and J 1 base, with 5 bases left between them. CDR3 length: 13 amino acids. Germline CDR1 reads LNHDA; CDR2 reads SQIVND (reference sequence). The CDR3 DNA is TGTGCCAGTAGTATATACGGGAACACTGAAGCTTTCTTT. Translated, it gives CASSIYGNTEAFF.

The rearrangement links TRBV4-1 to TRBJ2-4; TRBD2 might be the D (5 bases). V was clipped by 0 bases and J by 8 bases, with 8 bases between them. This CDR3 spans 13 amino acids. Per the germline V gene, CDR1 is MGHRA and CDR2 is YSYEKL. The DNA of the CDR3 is TGCGCCAGCAGCCAAGAAATGGGAGACATTCAGTACTTC. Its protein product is CASSQEMGDIQYF.

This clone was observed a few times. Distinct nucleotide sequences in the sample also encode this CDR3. The CDR3 nucleotides are TGTGCCAGCAGCTCCCCGGGACAGGGGAACACTGAAGCTTTCTTT. It encodes CASSSPGQGNTEAFF. The gene calls are TRBV5-6 and TRBJ1-1, with 9 bases lining up with TRBD1. CDR3 length: 15 residues. V gave up 3 bases and J gave up 1 base; unmatched junction bases: 4. Germline CDR1 is SGHDT and CDR2 is YYEEEE.

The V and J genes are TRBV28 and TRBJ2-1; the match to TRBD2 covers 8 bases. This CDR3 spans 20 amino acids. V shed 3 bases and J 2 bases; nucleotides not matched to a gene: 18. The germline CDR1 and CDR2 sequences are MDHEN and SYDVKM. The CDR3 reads CASSFRASGPGWRTYNEQFF. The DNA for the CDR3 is TGTGCCAGCAGTTTCAGGGCTAGCGGGCCTGGTTGGCGTACCTACAATGAGCAGTTCTTC. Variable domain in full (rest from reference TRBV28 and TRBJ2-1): DVKVTQSSRYLVKRTGEKVFLECVQDMDHENMFWYRQDPGLGLRLIYFSYDVKMKEKGDIPEGYSVSREKKERFSLILESASTNQTSMYLCASSFRASGPGWRTYNEQFFGPGTRLTVL.

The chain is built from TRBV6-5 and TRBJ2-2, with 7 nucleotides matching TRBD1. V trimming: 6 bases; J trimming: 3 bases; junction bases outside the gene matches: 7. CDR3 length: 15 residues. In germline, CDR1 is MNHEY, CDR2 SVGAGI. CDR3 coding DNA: TGTGCCAGCAGCCCCGGGGACAGACACACCGGGGAGCTGTTTTTT. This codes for CASSPGDRHTGELFF.

Written as DNA, the CDR3 is TGTGCCACCAGTGCAGACACAGGGGGCCCTAGCACAGATACGCAGTATTTT. Its protein is CATSADTGGPSTDTQYF. This chain connects TRBV24-1 to TRBJ2-3; 9 nucleotides match TRBD1. The CDR3 has 17 amino acids. The junction had 8 bases not matched to a gene; V was cut back by 5 bases and J by 0 bases. CDR1 is KGHDR, CDR2 SFDVKD, per germline.

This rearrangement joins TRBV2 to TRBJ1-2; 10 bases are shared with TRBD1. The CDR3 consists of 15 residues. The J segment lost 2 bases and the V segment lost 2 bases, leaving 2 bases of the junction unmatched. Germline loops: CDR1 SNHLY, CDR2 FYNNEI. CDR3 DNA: TGTGCCAGCAGTGAATGGGACAGGGGAAACTATGGCTACACCTTC. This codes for CASSEWDRGNYGYTF.

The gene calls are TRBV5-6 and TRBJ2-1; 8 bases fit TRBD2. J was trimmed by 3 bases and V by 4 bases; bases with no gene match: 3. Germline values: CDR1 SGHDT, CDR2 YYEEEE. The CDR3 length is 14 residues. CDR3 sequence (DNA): TGTGCCAGCAGCATGGGACTAGACTACAATGAGCAGTTCTTC. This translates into CASSMGLDYNEQFF.

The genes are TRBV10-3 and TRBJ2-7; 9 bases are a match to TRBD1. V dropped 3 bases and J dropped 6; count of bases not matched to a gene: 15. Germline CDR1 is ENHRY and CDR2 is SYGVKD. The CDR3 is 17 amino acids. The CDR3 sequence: CAISDFTRTGDESEQYF. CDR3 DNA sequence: TGTGCCATCAGTGATTTCACCCGGACAGGGGATGAATCCGAGCAGTACTTC.

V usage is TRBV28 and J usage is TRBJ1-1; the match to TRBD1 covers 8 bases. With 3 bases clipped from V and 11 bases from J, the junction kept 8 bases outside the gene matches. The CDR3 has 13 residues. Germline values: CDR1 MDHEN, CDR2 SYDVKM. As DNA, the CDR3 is TGTGCCAGCAGTTTCGAACAGGGGGGGATGGCTTTCTTT. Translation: CASSFEQGGMAFF.

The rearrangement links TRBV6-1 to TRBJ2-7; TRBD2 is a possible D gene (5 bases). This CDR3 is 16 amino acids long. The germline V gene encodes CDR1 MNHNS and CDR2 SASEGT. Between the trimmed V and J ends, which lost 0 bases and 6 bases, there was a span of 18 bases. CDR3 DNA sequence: TGTGCCAGCAGTGAAGCTCAGAGAGGGTTCGGGTCCGAGCAGTACTTC. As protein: CASSEAQRGFGSEQYF.

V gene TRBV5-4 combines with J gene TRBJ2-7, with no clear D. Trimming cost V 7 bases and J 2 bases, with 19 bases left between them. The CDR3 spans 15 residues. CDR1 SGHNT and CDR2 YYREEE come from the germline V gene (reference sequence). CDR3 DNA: TGTGCCAGCGGCTGGAGATTGACGGAGCCCTACGAGCAGTACTTC. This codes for CASGWRLTEPYEQYF.

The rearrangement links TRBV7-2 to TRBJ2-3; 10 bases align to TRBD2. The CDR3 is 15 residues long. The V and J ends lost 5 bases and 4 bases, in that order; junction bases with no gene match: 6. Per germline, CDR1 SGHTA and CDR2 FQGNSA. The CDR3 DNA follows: TGTGCCAGCAGCCTGGGACTAGCGAGGGCAGATACGCAGTATTTT. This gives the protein CASSLGLARADTQYF.